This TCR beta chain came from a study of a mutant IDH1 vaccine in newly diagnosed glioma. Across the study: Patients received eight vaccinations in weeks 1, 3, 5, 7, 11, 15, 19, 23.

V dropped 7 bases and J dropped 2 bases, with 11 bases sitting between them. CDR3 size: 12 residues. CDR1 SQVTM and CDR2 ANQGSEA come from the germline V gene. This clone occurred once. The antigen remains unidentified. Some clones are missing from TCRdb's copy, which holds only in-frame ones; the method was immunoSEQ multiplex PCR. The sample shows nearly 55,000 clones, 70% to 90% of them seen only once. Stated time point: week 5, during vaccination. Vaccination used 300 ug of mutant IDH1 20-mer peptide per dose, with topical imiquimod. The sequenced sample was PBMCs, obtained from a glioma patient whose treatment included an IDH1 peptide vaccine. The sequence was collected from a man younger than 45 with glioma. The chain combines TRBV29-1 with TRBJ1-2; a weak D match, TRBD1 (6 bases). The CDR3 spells CSAQQGNYGYTF. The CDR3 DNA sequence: TGCAGCGCGCAACAGGGAAACTATGGCTACACCTTC.